A single sample gave rise to the 28 T cell receptor beta chains below, sequenced in a study of blood T cell repertoires in COVID-19. This table comes from immunoSEQ multiplex PCR, and its TCRdb copy is limited to in-frame clones, with some not included. Of 200,000 to 250,000 clones listed, more than 80% are singletons. The sample comprised peripheral blood. The receptor source for this set is a woman aged 25 to 39 with COVID-19, enrolled during active disease.

This chain joins TRBV9 and TRBJ2-7; D remains unclear. This CDR3 contains 15 residues. V was cut by 0 bases and J by 0 bases, with 10 bases left in between. Germline lookup yields CDR1 SGDLS and CDR2 YYNGEE. CDR3 amino acids: CASSVDPSSSYEQYF. The CDR3 nucleotides are TGTGCCAGCAGCGTAGATCCCTCTAGCTCCTACGAGCAGTACTTC. Full variable domain (outside the CDR3, taken from reference TRBV9 and TRBJ2-7): DSGVTQTPKHLITATGQRVTLRCSPRSGDLSVYWYQQSLDQGLQFLIQYYNGEERAKGNILERFSAQQFPDLHSELNLSSLELGDSALYFCASSVDPSSSYEQYFGPGTRLTVT.

The rearrangement joins TRBV5-4 to TRBJ1-2, with 9 positions matching TRBD1. Germline V gene sequence: CDR1 SGHNT, CDR2 YYREEE (reference sequence). Losses at the gene ends were 1 base for V and 4 bases for J; bases not matched to a gene: 5. The CDR3 runs 15 residues. The CDR3 DNA reads as TGTGCCAGCAGCTTGCTGGGACAGGGCTTCTATGGCTACACCTTC. The encoded protein is CASSLLGQGFYGYTF.

V usage is TRBV7-7 and J usage is TRBJ2-7; 8 bases are a match to TRBD1. The CDR3 consists of 14 residues. CDR1 SSHAT and CDR2 FNYEAQ come from the germline V gene (reference sequence). V lost 3 bases to trimming and J lost 2 bases; unmatched junction nucleotides: 3. The CDR3 coding sequence is TGTGCCAGCAGCTTTGGACAGGGTCCCTACGAGCAGTACTTC. Its translation: CASSFGQGPYEQYF.

The V and J genes are TRBV6-2 or TRBV6-3 and TRBJ2-3; tentative D call: TRBD1 (5 bases). The V gene lost 2 bases and the J gene lost 0 bases, with 12 bases spanning the gap. This CDR3 has 16 residues. The germline V gene has CDR1 MNHEY and CDR2 SVGEGT. In DNA, the CDR3 is TGTGCCAGCAGTTACGGGGCAGGCTGGAGCACAGATACGCAGTATTTT. It encodes CASSYGAGWSTDTQYF.

This chain connects TRBV4-1 to TRBJ2-4; 7 nucleotides line up with TRBD1. The germline V gene encodes CDR1 MGHRA and CDR2 YSYEKL. The CDR3 totals 15 residues. V lost 4 bases, J lost 8 bases, and 11 bases stayed unmatched. The DNA of the CDR3 is TGCGCCAGCAGCCGACAGGACACCCAGGGGGACATTCAGTACTTC. It codes for CASSRQDTQGDIQYF.

This clone appeared once. The chain is built from TRBV2 and TRBJ2-3; weak D call: TRBD1 (5 bases). The CDR3 consists of 13 residues. V was cut by 3 bases and J by 2 bases, with 6 bases left in between. CDR1 SNHLY and CDR2 FYNNEI come from the germline V gene. The CDR3 DNA is TGTGCCAGCAGTGACAGGGCCACAGATACGCAGTATTTT. Encoded protein: CASSDRATDTQYF.

This chain joins TRBV5-4 and TRBJ2-2, with TRBD1 identical over 10 bases. The germline CDR1 and CDR2 sequences are SGHNT and YYREEE (reference sequence). With 3 bases clipped from V and 0 bases from J, the junction kept 5 bases outside the gene matches. This CDR3 is built from 17 residues. The CDR3 here is CASSYPGQGANTGELFF. The CDR3 nucleotides are TGTGCCAGCAGCTACCCCGGACAGGGGGCGAACACCGGGGAGCTGTTTTTT.

The chain recombines TRBV7-9 with TRBJ2-1; D might be TRBD2 (5 bases). Trimming stripped 5 bases from V and 9 bases from J, with 20 bases between. Germline V gene sequence: CDR1 SEHNR, CDR2 FQNEAQ (reference sequence). The CDR3 consists of 15 residues. CDR3 nucleotide sequence: TGTGCCAGCAGCGTGTCCTCAGGAGGTTCGGGTGAGCAGTTCTTC. It encodes CASSVSSGGSGEQFF.

The chain joins TRBV7-9 to TRBJ1-1; no firm D call. The CDR3 covers 11 residues. V dropped 5 bases and J dropped 10 bases, with 11 bases sitting between them. CDR1 is SEHNR, CDR2 FQNEAQ, per germline (reference sequence). The DNA of the CDR3 is TGTGCCAGCAGCCGAGGGAGTGGAGCTTTCTTT. Protein product: CASSRGSGAFF. Using reference TRBV7-9 and TRBJ1-1 for the parts outside the CDR3, the full variable domain is DTGVSQNPRHKITKRGQNVTFRCDPISEHNRLYWYRQTLGQGPEFLTYFQNEAQLEKSRLLSDRFSAERPKGSFSTLEIQRTEQGDSAMYLCASSRGSGAFFGQGTRLTVV.

V usage is TRBV28 and J usage is TRBJ1-2, with 7 positions matching TRBD1. V shed 5 bases, J shed 6 bases, and the junction held 6 bases outside the gene matches. The CDR3 is 13 residues long. Germline loops: CDR1 MDHEN, CDR2 SYDVKM. The CDR3 nucleotides are TGTGCCAGCAGTGTGACAGGGAAAGATGGCTACACCTTC. Translated, it gives CASSVTGKDGYTF.

CDR3 region: CASSFIQNSPLHF. For the CDR3, the DNA is TGTGCCAGCAGCTTTATCCAGAATTCACCCCTCCACTTT. V usage is TRBV5-6 and J usage is TRBJ1-6; D gene unclear. With 2 bases removed from V and 7 bases from J, the gap between germline ends came to 7 bases. This CDR3 is built from 13 residues. The germline V gene encodes CDR1 SGHDT and CDR2 YYEEEE.

The chain employs TRBV18 and TRBJ1-6; D unclear. Trimming left V 2 bases short and J 5 bases short, with 10 bases between. Germline lookup yields CDR1 KGHSH and CDR2 LQKENI. The CDR3 is 15 residues long. The CDR3 DNA reads as TGTGCCAGCTCACCATTGCGGCCAGATAATTCACCCCTCCACTTT. Its protein is CASSPLRPDNSPLHF.

The chain carries TRBV7-9 and TRBJ1-1; D gene ambiguous. Per germline, CDR1 SEHNR and CDR2 FQNEAQ (reference sequence). V was pared by 5 bases and J by 4 bases, with 11 bases between. The CDR3 is 13 residues long. The CDR3 region is CASSPRGGTEAFF. CDR3 in DNA: TGTGCCAGCAGCCCAAGAGGAGGCACTGAAGCTTTCTTT. The full variable domain, in which reference TRBV7-9 and TRBJ1-1 provide the parts outside the CDR3, is DTGVSQNPRHKITKRGQNVTFRCDPISEHNRLYWYRQTLGQGPEFLTYFQNEAQLEKSRLLSDRFSAERPKGSFSTLEIQRTEQGDSAMYLCASSPRGGTEAFFGQGTRLTVV.

The sample holds a few counts of this clone. The genes are TRBV9 and TRBJ1-2, with 7 bases lining up with TRBD1. Trimming removed 0 bases from V and 4 bases from J; junction bases left unmatched: 9. The CDR3 sequence is 16 residues long. Germline loops: CDR1 SGDLS, CDR2 YYNGEE. The chain's CDR3 is CASSVAEPGGPYGYTF. The CDR3, as DNA: TGTGCCAGCAGCGTAGCTGAGCCAGGGGGGCCCTATGGCTACACCTTC.

This sequence joins TRBV7-2 and TRBJ1-2; D not resolved. The CDR3 has 15 residues. Germline V CDR1 and CDR2: SGHTA, FQGNSA. Trimming shortened V by 5 bases and J by 3 bases, and 16 bases separated the two germline ends. The CDR3 reads CASSLDLRGDYGYTF. Here the CDR3 DNA reads TGTGCCAGCAGCCTCGACCTTCGGGGTGACTATGGCTACACCTTC.

This chain joins TRBV5-6 and TRBJ2-5, with TRBD2 identical over 8 bases. CDR1 is SGHDT and CDR2 is YYEEEE in the germline V gene. This CDR3 is 15 amino acids long. The ends lost 4 bases at V and 4 bases at J; junction bases unmatched: 9. The CDR3 protein is CASSPTGRATETQYF. In nucleotides, the CDR3 is TGTGCCAGCAGCCCAACCGGGAGGGCCACAGAGACCCAGTACTTC.

This clone turned up a few times. The chain has TRBV5-5 and TRBJ1-1; a weak D match, TRBD1 (6 bases). The CDR3 has 14 residues. Looked up from germline, CDR1 is SGHKS and CDR2 is YYEKEE (reference sequence). Between the trimmed V and J ends, which lost 3 bases and 12 bases, there was a span of 21 bases. The CDR3 nucleotides read TGTGCCAGCAGCTCGTACGGGACAAGTCGGGTCACTTTCTTT. Encoded protein: CASSSYGTSRVTFF. Full variable domain (missing parts from reference TRBV5-5 and TRBJ1-1): DAGVTQSPTHLIKTRGQQVTLRCSPISGHKSVSWYQQVLGQGPQFIFQYYEKEERGRGNFPDRFSARQFPNYSSELNVNALLLGDSALYLCASSSYGTSRVTFFGQGTRLTVV.

This clone was seen just once. Possible read error: a much larger clone is one base away. The chain has TRBV2 and TRBJ1-1; no clear D. V dropped 3 bases and J dropped 4 bases, with 9 bases sitting between them. CDR1 and CDR2 from the germline V gene are SNHLY and FYNNEI. CDR3 length: 13 residues. CDR3 DNA: TGTGCCAGCAGTGAGAGGGAGGGCACTGAAGCTTTCTTT. Translation gives CASSEREGTEAFF.

This chain connects TRBV5-5 to TRBJ2-3; D might be TRBD1 (6 bases). The germline CDR1 and CDR2 sequences are SGHKS and YYEKEE (reference sequence). The CDR3 is 15 residues long. The ends were cut back, 4 bases at V and 0 bases at J, with 12 bases in the middle. The CDR3 DNA is TGTGCCAGCAGCCGAGGACAGCCTAGCACAGATACGCAGTATTTT. This translates into CASSRGQPSTDTQYF.

The chain couples TRBV11-2 to TRBJ2-3, with D tentatively TRBD2 (6 bases). Germline CDR1 reads SGHAT; CDR2 reads FQNNGV. The CDR3 has 13 residues. V was trimmed by 0 bases and J by 6 bases, leaving 7 bases between them. CDR3 sequence: CASSLDGGDTQYF. In nucleotides, the CDR3 is TGTGCCAGCAGCTTAGATGGGGGGGATACGCAGTATTTT.

The chain joins TRBV25-1 to TRBJ1-5; no firm D call. Germline CDR1 reads MGHDK; CDR2 reads SYGVNS. Trimming removed 3 bases from V and 5 bases from J, with 5 bases in between. This CDR3 is built from 12 residues. The CDR3 loop reads CASSDGYQPQHF. The DNA of the CDR3 is TGTGCCAGCAGTGACGGTTATCAGCCCCAGCATTTT.

The genes are TRBV2 and TRBJ2-7, with a weak D call TRBD2 (6 bases). Germline V gives CDR1 SNHLY, CDR2 FYNNEI. Trimming stripped 7 bases from V and 0 bases from J, with 22 bases between. The CDR3 runs 17 residues. CDR3 amino acids: CASNGARVGGLSYEQYF. The CDR3 DNA follows: TGTGCCAGCAATGGGGCAAGGGTGGGGGGACTCTCCTACGAGCAGTACTTC.

The chain carries TRBV9 and TRBJ2-3; 9 nucleotides match TRBD1. With 4 bases clipped from V and 4 bases from J, the junction kept 10 bases outside the gene matches. CDR1 and CDR2 from the germline V gene are SGDLS and YYNGEE. The CDR3 is 16 residues long. The CDR3 DNA reads TGTGCCAGCAGCTCTGGACAGGGGCCCCCCGCAGATACGCAGTATTTT. It specifies CASSSGQGPPADTQYF.

The chain recombines TRBV9 with TRBJ1-2; 7 bases match TRBD1. V shed 1 base, J shed 7 bases, and the junction held 13 bases outside the gene matches. The CDR3 extends over 16 amino acids. In germline, CDR1 is SGDLS, CDR2 YYNGEE. This chain's CDR3 is CASSVTGQERSGGYTF. In nucleotides, the CDR3 is TGTGCCAGCAGCGTAACAGGACAGGAAAGGTCGGGTGGCTACACCTTC.

CDR3 sequence (DNA): TGTGCCAGCAGCTTGCCGGGGGGTCGGGTTTTCTTT. Translation gives CASSLPGGRVFF. The chain has TRBV5-6 and TRBJ1-1; weak D call: TRBD1 (5 bases). This CDR3 region has 12 residues. CDR1 is SGHDT, CDR2 YYEEEE, per germline. Trimming cost V 1 base and J 13 bases, with 14 bases left between them.

This clone was picked up one time. The chain carries TRBV27 and TRBJ1-4; D is perhaps TRBD1 (5 bases). Trimming took off 7 bases at V and 1 base at J, with 13 bases between the two ends. There are 15 residues in the CDR3. Germline V gene data show CDR1 as MNHEY and CDR2 as SMNVEV (reference sequence). CDR3 in DNA: TGTGCCAGCACCCCGGGGGGGGGAACTAATGAAAAACTGTTTTTT. This translates into CASTPGGGTNEKLFF.

CDR3 sequence reads: CASSRGQGGTAFF. The CDR3 coding sequence is TGTGCCAGCAGTAGAGGACAGGGAGGGACGGCTTTCTTT. The chain recombines TRBV12-3 or TRBV12-4 with TRBJ1-1, with TRBD1 matching 8 bases. The J segment lost 11 bases and the V segment lost 5 bases, leaving 10 bases of the junction unmatched. The CDR3 consists of 13 residues.

This clone was observed a single time. CDR3 amino acids: CASSLAQGTIETQYF. The DNA for the CDR3 is TGTGCCAGCAGCTTAGCCCAGGGAACTATTGAGACCCAGTACTTC. This chain connects TRBV11-2 to TRBJ2-5; the D gene is possibly TRBD1 (5 bases). The V end lost 1 base, the J end lost 5 bases, and 14 bases lay between the germline ends. Germline CDR1 is SGHAT and CDR2 is FQNNGV. This CDR3 spans 15 amino acids.